This record looks at one TCR beta chain sequence and its context. The authors' processing: Amplifying reference gene primers gave estimates of nucleated cell counts. Some clones are missing from TCRdb's copy, which holds only in-frame ones; the method was immunoSEQ multiplex PCR. The D gene and trimming were derived from the DNA, and the V and J assignments and clone size from that table. The repertoire consists of fewer than 200,000 clones, with about 74% occurring once and the leading ten covering about 3%. These data belong to a study of blood T cell repertoires in COVID-19. Study information: Collection of acute and convalescent COVID-19 samples took place in the United States, Italy and Spain. From T cells, B-cell-depleted T cells, or PBMCs came the material, which was cDNA or gDNA.

The CDR3 has 14 amino acids. Germline assignment: CDR1 MNHEY and CDR2 SMNVEV (reference sequence). Between the trimmed V and J ends, which lost 5 bases and 9 bases, there was a span of 17 bases. This rearrangement joins TRBV27 to TRBJ2-1; perhaps TRBD1 as D (6 bases). The sequence was obtained from a woman aged 80 or over with acute or convalescent COVID-19. Sequencing was performed on peripheral blood. The CDR3 is CASSLNPDRFEQFF. The DNA of the CDR3 is TGTGCCAGCAGTCTAAATCCCGACAGGTTTGAGCAGTTCTTC.